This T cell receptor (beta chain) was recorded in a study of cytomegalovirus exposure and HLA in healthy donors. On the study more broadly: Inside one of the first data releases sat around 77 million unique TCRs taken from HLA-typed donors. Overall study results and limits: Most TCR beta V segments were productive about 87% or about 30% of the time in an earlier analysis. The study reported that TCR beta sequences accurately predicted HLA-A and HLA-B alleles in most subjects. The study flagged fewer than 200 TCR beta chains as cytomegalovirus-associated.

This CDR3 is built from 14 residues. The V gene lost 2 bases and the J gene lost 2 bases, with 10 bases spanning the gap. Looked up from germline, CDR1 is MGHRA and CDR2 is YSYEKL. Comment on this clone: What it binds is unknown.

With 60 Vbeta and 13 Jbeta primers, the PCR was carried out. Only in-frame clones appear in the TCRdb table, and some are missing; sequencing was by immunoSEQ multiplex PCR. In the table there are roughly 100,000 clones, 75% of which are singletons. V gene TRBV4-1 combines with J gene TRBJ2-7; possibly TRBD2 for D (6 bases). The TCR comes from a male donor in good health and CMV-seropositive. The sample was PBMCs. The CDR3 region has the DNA TGCGCCAGCAGCCAACGGGGGATCCCCTACGAGCAGTACTTC. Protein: CASSQRGIPYEQYF.